The 17 T cell receptor beta chains presented below share a single source sample, sequenced in a study of blood T cell repertoires in COVID-19. Sequencing was performed with immunoSEQ multiplex PCR; in TCRdb, only in-frame clones are kept and a portion is missing. The table has 110,000 or so clones, roughly 80% seen once. Sequencing was performed on peripheral blood. The receptor source for this set is a man aged 65 to 79 with acute or convalescent COVID-19.

This chain links TRBV5-6 with TRBJ1-3; the D is unclear. Germline CDR1 reads SGHDT; CDR2 reads YYEEEE. Trimming cost V 1 base and J 4 bases, with 9 bases left between them. This CDR3 spans 14 amino acids. The CDR3 here is CASSLFVAGNTIYF. Written as DNA, the CDR3 is TGTGCCAGCAGCTTGTTCGTAGCGGGAAACACCATATATTTT.

CDR3 sequence: CASSWGDSSQGEQFF. CDR3 nucleotides: TGCGCCAGCAGCTGGGGGGACAGCTCCCAAGGGGAGCAGTTCTTC. This chain links TRBV5-1 with TRBJ2-1, with D possibly matching TRBD1 (7 bases). The germline V gene encodes CDR1 SGHRS and CDR2 YFSETQ. V shed 3 bases and J shed 10 bases, with 20 bases lying between them. The CDR3 extends over 15 amino acids.

For the CDR3, the DNA is TGTGCCATCAGTGACTCCGGGACTAGCGGGCTAGAGCAGTTCTTC. Its translation is CAISDSGTSGLEQFF. The V and J genes are TRBV10-3 and TRBJ2-1, with TRBD2 matching 12 bases. The CDR3 contains 15 residues. J gave up 10 bases and V 3 bases, and 7 bases lay outside the gene matches. CDR1 ENHRY and CDR2 SYGVKD come from the germline V gene.

This clone was picked up one time. J is TRBJ2-1 and V is TRBV14; no reliable D call. CDR1 SGHDN and CDR2 FVKESK come from the germline V gene. The CDR3 totals 15 residues. Trimming removed 2 bases from V and 3 bases from J, with 11 bases in between. As DNA, the CDR3 is TGTGCCAGCAGCCAAAGACTTATCTACTACAATGAGCAGTTCTTC. Amino acids: CASSQRLIYYNEQFF.

This clone came up once. V usage is TRBV18 and J usage is TRBJ2-5; D possibly corresponds to TRBD2 (6 bases). The CDR3 is 13 residues long. Trimming shortened V by 4 bases and J by 2 bases, and 8 bases separated the two germline ends. Germline lookup yields CDR1 KGHSH and CDR2 LQKENI. CDR3 nucleotide sequence: TGTGCCAGCTCACTTCGGGGGCAAGAGACCCAGTACTTC. Protein sequence: CASSLRGQETQYF.

This rearrangement joins TRBV7-2 to TRBJ1-2, with D tentatively TRBD1 (6 bases). The CDR3 runs 13 residues. The germline V gene has CDR1 SGHTA and CDR2 FQGNSA. V was pared by 5 bases and J by 8 bases, with 15 bases between. CDR3 nucleotide sequence: TGTGCCAGCAGCCCTCAGGGGAGTAGAGGCTACACCTTC. Protein: CASSPQGSRGYTF.

The chain links TRBV6-4 to TRBJ1-5, with TRBD1 as a possible D gene (5 bases). V shed 0 bases and J shed 10 bases, with 25 bases lying between them. Germline assignment: CDR1 MRHNA and CDR2 SNTAGT. CDR3 size: 18 residues. CDR3 DNA: TGTGCCAGCAGTGACTCTTTAGACAGTAGATTCAAAATCAGCCCCCAGCATTTT. As protein: CASSDSLDSRFKISPQHF.

The rearrangement links TRBV27 to TRBJ1-1; 8 positions agree with TRBD1. CDR1 and CDR2 from the germline V gene are MNHEY and SMNVEV (reference sequence). The V gene end was trimmed by 6 bases and the J gene end by 0 bases; junction bases not matched to a gene: 9. The CDR3 runs to 16 residues. The CDR3: CASRTVTGDMNTEAFF. The DNA for the CDR3 is TGTGCCAGCAGGACAGTGACAGGGGACATGAACACTGAAGCTTTCTTT.

This chain connects TRBV2 to TRBJ2-5, with 7 bases matching TRBD1. This CDR3 spans 15 amino acids. The J segment lost 3 bases and the V segment lost 0 bases, leaving 4 bases of the junction unmatched. Germline V lookup: CDR1 SNHLY, CDR2 FYNNEI. The CDR3 is CASSEATGTEETQYF. The CDR3 nucleotides read TGTGCCAGCAGTGAAGCGACCGGGACAGAAGAGACCCAGTACTTC.

V gene TRBV4-1 combines with J gene TRBJ2-1; a weak D match, TRBD2 (6 bases). Germline V CDR1 and CDR2: MGHRA, YSYEKL. V dropped 2 bases and J dropped 5 bases, with 19 bases sitting between them. This CDR3 is 17 amino acids long. The CDR3 DNA sequence: TGCGCCAGCAGCCAACCCTGGACCCGGAGGGTCCACAATGAGCAGTTCTTC. This sequence encodes CASSQPWTRRVHNEQFF.

The V gene is TRBV14, the J gene TRBJ2-5; 9 bases are a match to TRBD1. The V gene's germline CDR1 is SGHDN and CDR2 FVKESK. The CDR3 is 15 amino acids. V dropped 3 bases and J dropped 4; count of bases not matched to a gene: 6. CDR3 sequence reads: CASSHRQGVRETQYF. The CDR3 DNA follows: TGTGCCAGCAGCCATCGACAGGGGGTGCGAGAGACCCAGTACTTC.

This chain connects TRBV5-1 to TRBJ2-6; maybe TRBD1 (5 bases). Germline CDR1 reads SGHRS; CDR2 reads YFSETQ. The V and J ends lost 4 bases and 2 bases respectively, with 13 bases between them. The CDR3 contains 16 residues. CDR3 residues: CASSGQGGPGANVLTF. The CDR3 DNA sequence: TGCGCCAGCAGCGGGCAGGGTGGACCTGGGGCCAACGTCCTGACTTTC.

In this sample, this clone turned up once. The chain couples TRBV5-4 to TRBJ1-1, with D perhaps TRBD1 (5 bases). Trimming stripped 4 bases from V and 4 bases from J, with 17 bases between. This CDR3 has 15 residues. The germline gives CDR1 SGHNT, CDR2 YYREEE (reference sequence). The CDR3 reads CASSRLPGGGTEAFF. CDR3 in DNA: TGTGCCAGCAGCCGCCTCCCGGGGGGGGGCACTGAAGCTTTCTTT.

This rearrangement joins TRBV5-6 to TRBJ2-3; 11 bases are a match to TRBD1. The germline V gene has CDR1 SGHDT and CDR2 YYEEEE. V trimming: 3 bases; J trimming: 4 bases; junction bases outside the gene matches: 4. The CDR3 loop spans 15 amino acids. The CDR3 is CASSSGQGASDTQYF. The CDR3 DNA reads TGTGCCAGCAGCTCCGGACAGGGGGCTTCAGATACGCAGTATTTT.

V is TRBV19 and J is TRBJ2-5, with D perhaps matching TRBD1 (5 bases). Trimming removed 4 bases at V and 2 bases at J, with 11 bases between. CDR1 is LNHDA and CDR2 is SQIVND in the germline V gene (reference sequence). This CDR3 comprises 14 residues. CDR3 nucleotide sequence: TGTGCCAGTAGTACGAAGGGGTTACAAGAGACCCAGTACTTC. This translates into CASSTKGLQETQYF.

This clone appeared once. This sequence joins TRBV19 and TRBJ2-2; a possible D gene is TRBD2 (6 bases). CDR3 length: 14 amino acids. Germline assignment: CDR1 LNHDA and CDR2 SQIVND (reference sequence). Trimming cost V 8 bases and J 6 bases, with 16 bases left between them. Here the CDR3 reads CASSHTGVAGELFF. CDR3 bases: TGTGCCAGTTCCCATACGGGGGTCGCCGGGGAGCTGTTTTTT.

The chain has TRBV9 and TRBJ1-1; TRBD1 agrees at 11 bases. V shed 4 bases and J 11 bases; nucleotides not matched to a gene: 10. The CDR3 extends over 14 amino acids. The germline V gene encodes CDR1 SGDLS and CDR2 YYNGEE. The CDR3 region is CASSFRTGGADAFF. In DNA form, the CDR3 reads TGTGCCAGCAGCTTCCGGACAGGGGGCGCGGATGCTTTCTTT.